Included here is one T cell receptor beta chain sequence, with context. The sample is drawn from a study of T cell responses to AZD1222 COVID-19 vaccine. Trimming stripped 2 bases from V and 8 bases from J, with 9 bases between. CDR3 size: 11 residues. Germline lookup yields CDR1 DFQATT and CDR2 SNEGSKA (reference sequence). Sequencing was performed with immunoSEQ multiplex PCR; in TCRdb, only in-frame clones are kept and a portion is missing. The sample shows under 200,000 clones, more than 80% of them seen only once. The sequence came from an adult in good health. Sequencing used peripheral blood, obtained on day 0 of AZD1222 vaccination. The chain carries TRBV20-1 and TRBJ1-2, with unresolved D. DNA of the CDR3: TGCAGTGCTAGATTTCGGGAAGGCTACACCTTC. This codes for CSARFREGYTF.